The 17 T cell receptor beta chains in this list originate from one sample, sequenced in a study of blood T cell repertoires in COVID-19. The table came from immunoSEQ multiplex PCR; TCRdb's copy has only in-frame clones and leaves some out. The table records around 260,000 clones, 75% to 90% of them present only once. The specimen was peripheral blood. The receptor set was obtained from a man aged 30 to 39 with acute or convalescent COVID-19.

The chain couples TRBV11-2 to TRBJ1-1; D is undetermined. The germline gives CDR1 SGHAT, CDR2 FQNNGV. Trimming shortened V by 11 bases and J by 0 bases, and 13 bases separated the two germline ends. The CDR3 is 13 amino acids. The CDR3 here is CAGGIDLNTEAFF. The DNA for the CDR3 is TGTGCCGGTGGAATAGACTTGAACACTGAAGCTTTCTTT. The full variable domain, completed using reference TRBV11-2 and TRBJ1-1, is EAGVAQSPRYKIIEKRQSVAFWCNPISGHATLYWYQQILGQGPKLLIQFQNNGVVDDSQLPKDRFSAERLKGVDSTLKIQPAKLEDSAVYLCAGGIDLNTEAFFGQGTRLTVV.

The V and J genes are TRBV2 and TRBJ1-2; D is possibly TRBD1 (6 bases). The CDR3 contains 15 residues. V dropped 6 bases and J dropped 2 bases, with 16 bases sitting between them. Germline loops: CDR1 SNHLY, CDR2 FYNNEI. The CDR3 loop is CASRGEGVRNYGYTF. The CDR3 DNA reads TGTGCCAGCAGGGGGGAGGGGGTACGGAACTATGGCTACACCTTC.

The chain is built from TRBV13 and TRBJ2-3; 8 bases match TRBD2. With 1 base clipped from V and 7 bases from J, the junction kept 10 bases outside the gene matches. Germline values: CDR1 PRHDT, CDR2 FYEKMQ (reference sequence). The CDR3 sequence is 16 residues long. The CDR3 bases are TGTGCCAGCAGCTTAGATGGACTAGCCAGACTAAATACGCAGTATTTT. This gives the protein CASSLDGLARLNTQYF.

The chain links TRBV7-5 to TRBJ2-7; TRBD1 is taken as the D call from the table, unchecked against the DNA. TRBV7-5 is listed as a pseudogene. The CDR3 is 14 residues long. The CDR3 sequence: CARIRPNRSYEQYF. In nucleotides, the CDR3 is TGTGCCAGAATCCGGCCCAACAGGTCCTACGAGCAGTACTTC.

The chain recombines TRBV11-3 with TRBJ2-7, with no clear D. The CDR3 is 12 residues long. Trimming took off 5 bases at V and 0 bases at J, with 5 bases between the two ends. Germline V gene sequence: CDR1 SGHNT, CDR2 YENEEA. The CDR3 here is CASSDSSYEQYF. For the CDR3, the DNA is TGTGCCAGCAGCGATAGCTCCTACGAGCAGTACTTC. The complete variable domain, with remaining parts taken from reference TRBV11-3 and TRBJ2-7, reads EAGVVQSPRYKIIEKKQPVAFWCNPISGHNTLYWYLQNLGQGPELLIRYENEEAVDDSQLPKDRFSAERLKGVDSTLKIQPAELGDSAVYLCASSDSSYEQYFGPGTRLTVT.

The V gene is TRBV3-1 (or the pseudogene TRBV3-2), the J gene TRBJ2-5; D gene uncertain. Germline CDR1 and CDR2: LGHDT and YNNKEL (reference sequence). The CDR3 is 15 amino acids. V was clipped by 3 bases and J by 2 bases, with 13 bases between them. CDR3 protein: CASSQIPRPQETQYF. The CDR3 nucleotides are TGTGCCAGCAGCCAGATACCCAGGCCACAAGAGACCCAGTACTTC.

The DNA for the CDR3 is TGTGCCAGCAGCCCAGGCGGACAGGAAGCTTTCTTT. It specifies CASSPGGQEAFF. The rearrangement joins TRBV11-3 to TRBJ1-1, with D perhaps matching TRBD1 (6 bases). The CDR3 consists of 12 residues. Trimming stripped 5 bases from V and 8 bases from J, with 12 bases between. Germline CDR1 is SGHNT and CDR2 is YENEEA.

The J gene is TRBJ1-5, the V gene TRBV30; no clear D gene. The CDR3 runs 13 residues. The V end was cut by 1 base, the J end by 7 bases, with 11 bases between. The germline CDR1 and CDR2 sequences are GTSNPN and SVGIG (reference sequence). The chain's CDR3 is CAWSGDPRQPQHF. The CDR3 DNA follows: TGTGCCTGGAGTGGCGATCCACGACAGCCCCAGCATTTT.

This chain links TRBV5-1 with TRBJ1-5, with TRBD1 matching 8 bases. The CDR3 is 15 residues long. Germline assignment: CDR1 SGHRS and CDR2 YFSETQ. The trim removed 4 bases at V and 2 bases at J, leaving 5 bases unmatched. The CDR3 DNA reads as TGCGCCAGCAGCGCAGGGGGCGATGGCAATCAGCCCCAGCATTTT. It is translated as CASSAGGDGNQPQHF.

The CDR3 DNA is TGTGCCAGCAGTTACTTCGGGGGGAGCTCCTACAATGAGCAGTTCTTC. Translated: CASSYFGGSSYNEQFF. The chain carries TRBV6-6 and TRBJ2-1; 7 bases agree with TRBD2. Unmatched junction bases numbered 3, after V lost 1 base and J lost 0 bases. From germline, CDR1 is MNHNY and CDR2 SVGAGI (reference sequence). This CDR3 has 16 amino acids.

The gene calls are TRBV5-1 and TRBJ2-3, with TRBD1 as a possible D gene (6 bases). Germline V lookup: CDR1 SGHRS, CDR2 YFSETQ. The V end lost 0 bases, the J end lost 3 bases, and 8 bases lay between the germline ends. The CDR3 sequence is 14 residues long. CDR3 in amino acids: CASSLEQGTDTQYF. For the CDR3, the DNA is TGCGCCAGCAGCTTGGAACAGGGTACAGATACGCAGTATTTT.

Details on this clone: A read error may produce the germline difference seen at one junction end. The V and J genes are TRBV7-7 and TRBJ2-5; a weak D match, TRBD1 (5 bases). The length of the CDR3 is 13 residues. Germline loops: CDR1 SSHAT, CDR2 FNYEAQ (reference sequence). The CDR3 nucleotides are TGTGCTAGCAGCTCCAGGGTTCGCGAGACCCAGTACTTC. Translating gives CASSSRVRETQYF.

The gene calls are TRBV11-2 and TRBJ2-7, with TRBD1 as a possible D gene (6 bases). Trimming removed 0 bases from V and 6 bases from J, with 12 bases in between. This CDR3 region has 14 residues. Per germline, CDR1 SGHAT and CDR2 FQNNGV. The CDR3 nucleotides are TGTGCCAGCAGCTTAGATCGAACAGGGAGCGAGCAGTACTTC. This encodes CASSLDRTGSEQYF.

The chain carries TRBV5-1 and TRBJ2-3, with D tentatively TRBD2 (5 bases). The CDR3 consists of 14 residues. In germline, CDR1 is SGHRS, CDR2 YFSETQ. V shed 6 bases and J shed 4 bases, with 15 bases lying between them. The CDR3 reads CASTGLVSPDTQYF. CDR3 nucleotide sequence: TGCGCCAGCACCGGACTCGTATCTCCAGATACGCAGTATTTT.

The chain is built from TRBV7-6 and TRBJ2-4; D ambiguous. Germline V gene data show CDR1 as SGHVS and CDR2 as FNYEAQ. The CDR3 sequence is 16 residues long. Trimming pared 5 bases from V and 0 bases from J, leaving 14 bases between. The DNA for the CDR3 is TGTGCCAGCAGCCCTTTTAGCCGAGGAGCCAAAAACATTCAGTACTTC. Its translation is CASSPFSRGAKNIQYF.

The rearrangement links TRBV9 to TRBJ1-2, with TRBD1 matching 8 bases. The ends lost 0 bases at V and 7 bases at J; junction bases unmatched: 8. This CDR3 is built from 15 residues. The germline V gene has CDR1 SGDLS and CDR2 YYNGEE. CDR3 region: CASSVGLAGGPGYTF. The CDR3 coding sequence is TGTGCCAGCAGCGTAGGGTTGGCAGGGGGCCCTGGCTACACCTTC.

V and J are TRBV5-4 and TRBJ2-1; 14 bases map to TRBD2. The CDR3 loop spans 18 amino acids. The trim removed 3 bases at V and 3 bases at J, leaving 8 bases unmatched. Germline V gene lookup returns CDR1 SGHNT and CDR2 YYREEE (reference sequence). CDR3 loop: CASSSGTSGSLSYNEQFF. The DNA for the CDR3 is TGTGCCAGCAGCTCAGGGACTAGCGGGAGCCTTAGCTACAATGAGCAGTTCTTC.